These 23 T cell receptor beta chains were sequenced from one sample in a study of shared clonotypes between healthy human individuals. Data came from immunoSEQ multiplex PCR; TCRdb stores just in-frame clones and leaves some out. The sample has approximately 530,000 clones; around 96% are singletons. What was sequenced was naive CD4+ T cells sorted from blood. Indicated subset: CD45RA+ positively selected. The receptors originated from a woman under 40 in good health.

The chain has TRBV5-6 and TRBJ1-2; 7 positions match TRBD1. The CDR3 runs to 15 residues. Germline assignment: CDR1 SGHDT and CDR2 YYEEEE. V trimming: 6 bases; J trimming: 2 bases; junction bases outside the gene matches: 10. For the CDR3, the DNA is TGTGCCAGCACCACACTGGGAGGGGGCAACTATGGCTACACCTTC. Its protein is CASTTLGGGNYGYTF.

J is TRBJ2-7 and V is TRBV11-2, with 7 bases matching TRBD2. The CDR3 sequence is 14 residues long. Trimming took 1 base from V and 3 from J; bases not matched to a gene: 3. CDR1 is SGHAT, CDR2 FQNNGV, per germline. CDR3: CASSLGGGVYEQYF. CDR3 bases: TGTGCCAGCAGCTTAGGTGGGGGGGTCTACGAGCAGTACTTC.

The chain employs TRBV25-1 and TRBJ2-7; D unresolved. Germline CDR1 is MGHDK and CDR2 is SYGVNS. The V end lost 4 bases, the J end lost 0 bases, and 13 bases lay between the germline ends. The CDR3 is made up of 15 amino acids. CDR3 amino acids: CASSASGHSSYEQYF. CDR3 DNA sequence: TGTGCCAGCAGTGCCTCCGGGCATAGCTCCTACGAGCAGTACTTC.

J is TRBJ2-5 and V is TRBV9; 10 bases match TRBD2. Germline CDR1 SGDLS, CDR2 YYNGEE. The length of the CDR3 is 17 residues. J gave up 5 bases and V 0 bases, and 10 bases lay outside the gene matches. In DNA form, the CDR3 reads TGTGCCAGCAGCGTAGGCCCCTCTAGCGGGAGCGCTGAGACCCAGTACTTC. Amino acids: CASSVGPSSGSAETQYF.

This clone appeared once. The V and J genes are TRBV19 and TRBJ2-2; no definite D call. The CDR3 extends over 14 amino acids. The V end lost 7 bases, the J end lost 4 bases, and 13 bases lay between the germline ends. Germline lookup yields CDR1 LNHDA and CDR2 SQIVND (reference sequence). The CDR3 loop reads CASTGWTFTGELFF. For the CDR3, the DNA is TGTGCCAGTACAGGATGGACGTTCACCGGGGAGCTGTTTTTT.

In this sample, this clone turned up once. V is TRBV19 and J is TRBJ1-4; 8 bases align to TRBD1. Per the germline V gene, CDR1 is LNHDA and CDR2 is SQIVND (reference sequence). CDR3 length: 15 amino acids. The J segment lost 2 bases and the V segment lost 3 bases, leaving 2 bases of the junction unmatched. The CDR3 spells CASSIWTGTNEKLFF. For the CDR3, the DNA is TGTGCCAGTAGTATTTGGACAGGGACTAATGAAAAACTGTTTTTT.

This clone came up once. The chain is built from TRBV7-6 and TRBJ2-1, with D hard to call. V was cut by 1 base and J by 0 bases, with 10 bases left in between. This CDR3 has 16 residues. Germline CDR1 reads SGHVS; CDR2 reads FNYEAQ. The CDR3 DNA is TGTGCCAGCAGCTTAGAAACGGAGCTCTCCTACAATGAGCAGTTCTTC. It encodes CASSLETELSYNEQFF.

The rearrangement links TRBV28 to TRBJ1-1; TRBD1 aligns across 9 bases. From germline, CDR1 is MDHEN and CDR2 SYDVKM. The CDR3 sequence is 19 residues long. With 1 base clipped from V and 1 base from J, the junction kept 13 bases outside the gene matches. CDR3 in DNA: TGTGCCAGCAGTTTATACTTATTTTTGGAGACAGGGGGGAACACTGAAGCTTTCTTT. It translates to CASSLYLFLETGGNTEAFF.

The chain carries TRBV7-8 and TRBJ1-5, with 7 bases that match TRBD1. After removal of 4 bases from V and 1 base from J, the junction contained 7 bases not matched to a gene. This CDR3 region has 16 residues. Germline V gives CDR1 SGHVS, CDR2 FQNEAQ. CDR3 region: CASSSPGQWSNQPQHF. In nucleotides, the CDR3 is TGTGCCAGCAGCTCTCCGGGACAGTGGAGCAATCAGCCCCAGCATTTT.

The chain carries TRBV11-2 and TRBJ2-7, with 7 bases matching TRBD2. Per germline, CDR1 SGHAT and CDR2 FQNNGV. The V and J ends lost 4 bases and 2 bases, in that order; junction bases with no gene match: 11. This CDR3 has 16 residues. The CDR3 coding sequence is TGTGCCAGCAGCTCAATAGCGGGCCAAGCGCCCTACGAGCAGTACTTC. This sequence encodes CASSSIAGQAPYEQYF.

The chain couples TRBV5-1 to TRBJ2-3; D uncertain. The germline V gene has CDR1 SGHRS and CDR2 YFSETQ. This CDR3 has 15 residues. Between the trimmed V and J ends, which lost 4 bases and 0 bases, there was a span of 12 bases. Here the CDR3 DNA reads TGCGCCAGCAGCACCACACTGACTAGCACAGATACGCAGTATTTT. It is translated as CASSTTLTSTDTQYF. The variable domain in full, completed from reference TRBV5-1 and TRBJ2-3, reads KAGVTQTPRYLIKTRGQQVTLSCSPISGHRSVSWYQQTPGQGLQFLFEYFSETQRNKGNFPGRFSGRQFSNSRSEMNVSTLELGDSALYLCASSTTLTSTDTQYFGPGTRLTVL.

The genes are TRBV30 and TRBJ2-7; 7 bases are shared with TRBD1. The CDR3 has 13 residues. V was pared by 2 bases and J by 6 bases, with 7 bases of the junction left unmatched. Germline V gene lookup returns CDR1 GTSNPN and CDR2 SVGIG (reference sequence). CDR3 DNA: TGTGCCTGGAGTAAGATGACAGGGACCGAGCAGTACTTC. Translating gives CAWSKMTGTEQYF.

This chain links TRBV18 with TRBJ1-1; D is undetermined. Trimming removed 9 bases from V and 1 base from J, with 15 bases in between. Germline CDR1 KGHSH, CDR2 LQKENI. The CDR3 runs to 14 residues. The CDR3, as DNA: TGTGCCAGTTTCTGGGCAGGAAGGAACACTGAAGCTTTCTTT. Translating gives CASFWAGRNTEAFF.

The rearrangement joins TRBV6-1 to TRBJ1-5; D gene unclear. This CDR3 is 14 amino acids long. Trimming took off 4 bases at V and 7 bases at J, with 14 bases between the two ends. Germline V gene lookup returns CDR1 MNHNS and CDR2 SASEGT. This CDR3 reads CASSGLSGAQPQHF. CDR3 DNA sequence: TGTGCCAGCAGTGGATTGAGTGGAGCACAGCCCCAGCATTTT.

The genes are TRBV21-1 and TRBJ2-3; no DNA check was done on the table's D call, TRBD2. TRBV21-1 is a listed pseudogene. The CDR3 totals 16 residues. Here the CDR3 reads CASSKLQREAPDTQYF. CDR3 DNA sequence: TGTGCCAGCAGCAAATTACAGCGGGAGGCCCCAGATACGCAGTATTTT.

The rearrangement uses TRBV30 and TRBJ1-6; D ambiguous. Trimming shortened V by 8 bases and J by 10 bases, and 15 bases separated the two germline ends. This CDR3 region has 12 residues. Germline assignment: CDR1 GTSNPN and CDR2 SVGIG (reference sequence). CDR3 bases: TGTGCCCGAGACCGGACTGGATCACCCCTCCACTTT. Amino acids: CARDRTGSPLHF.

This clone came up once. Here the CDR3 reads CASSDTGTLVAQYF. The CDR3 nucleotides are TGTGCCAGCAGCGACACCGGGACTTTGGTGGCTCAGTACTTC. J is TRBJ2-4 and V is TRBV11-2; TRBD2 is a possible D gene (6 bases). With 5 bases removed from V and 12 bases from J, the gap between germline ends came to 20 bases. Germline CDR1 is SGHAT and CDR2 is FQNNGV. The CDR3 is made up of 14 amino acids.

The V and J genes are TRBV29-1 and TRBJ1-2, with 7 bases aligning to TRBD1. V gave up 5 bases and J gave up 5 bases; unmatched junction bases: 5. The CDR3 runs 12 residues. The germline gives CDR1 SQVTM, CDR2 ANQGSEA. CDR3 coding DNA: TGCAGCGTTTCGGGACAGAAGTATGGCTACACCTTC. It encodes CSVSGQKYGYTF.

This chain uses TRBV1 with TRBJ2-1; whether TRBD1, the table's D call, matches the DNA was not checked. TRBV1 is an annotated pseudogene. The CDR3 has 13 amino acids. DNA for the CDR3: TGCACCAGCAGCCGAGATGGGGCAGGTGAGCAGTTCTTC. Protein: CTSSRDGAGEQFF.

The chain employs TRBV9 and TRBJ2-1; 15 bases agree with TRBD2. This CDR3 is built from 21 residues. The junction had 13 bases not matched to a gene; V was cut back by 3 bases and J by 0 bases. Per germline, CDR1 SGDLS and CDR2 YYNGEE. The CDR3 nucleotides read TGTGCCAGCAGCGGTAACCCTGGACTAGCGGGAGGGTCGACCTCCTACAATGAGCAGTTCTTC. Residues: CASSGNPGLAGGSTSYNEQFF. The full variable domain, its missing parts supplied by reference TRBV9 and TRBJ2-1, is DSGVTQTPKHLITATGQRVTLRCSPRSGDLSVYWYQQSLDQGLQFLIQYYNGEERAKGNILERFSAQQFPDLHSELNLSSLELGDSALYFCASSGNPGLAGGSTSYNEQFFGPGTRLTVL.

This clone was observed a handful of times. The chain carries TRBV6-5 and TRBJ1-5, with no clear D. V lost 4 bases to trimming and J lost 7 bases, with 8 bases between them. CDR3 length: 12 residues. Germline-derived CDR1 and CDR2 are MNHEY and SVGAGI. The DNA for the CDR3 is TGTGCCAGCAGTTGGACGAGGCAGCCCCAGCATTTT. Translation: CASSWTRQPQHF.

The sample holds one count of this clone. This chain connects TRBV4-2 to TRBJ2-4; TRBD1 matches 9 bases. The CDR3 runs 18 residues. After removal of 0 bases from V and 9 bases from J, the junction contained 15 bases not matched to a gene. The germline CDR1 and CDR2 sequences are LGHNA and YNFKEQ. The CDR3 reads CASSQDPGRGTGLSIQYF. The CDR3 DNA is TGTGCCAGCAGCCAAGATCCGGGGCGGGGGACAGGGCTCTCCATTCAGTACTTC.

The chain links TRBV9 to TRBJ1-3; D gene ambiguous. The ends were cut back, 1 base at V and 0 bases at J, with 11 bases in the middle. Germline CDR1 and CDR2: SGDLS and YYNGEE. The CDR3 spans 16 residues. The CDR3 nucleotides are TGTGCCAGCAGCGTATCCAGCATATTCTCTGGAAACACCATATATTTT. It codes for CASSVSSIFSGNTIYF.